What follows describes a single TCR beta chain. Its antigen is currently unknown. This record comes from a study of cytomegalovirus exposure and HLA in healthy donors. V was trimmed by 11 bases and J by 1 base, leaving 14 bases between them. The CDR3 spans 13 residues. CDR1 and CDR2 (germline): MNHNY, SVGAGI (reference sequence). 13 Jbeta primers and 60 Vbeta primers were used for the PCR. The table came from immunoSEQ multiplex PCR; TCRdb's copy has only in-frame clones and leaves some out. The sample shows 75,000 to 100,000 clones, approximately 72% of them seen only once. Study-wide points: About 87% or about 30% of the time was how often most TCR beta V segments were productive, according to an earlier analysis. Trimming of TCR beta V- and J-genes showed a link, identified in a later analysis, to a missense DCLRE1C variant.

The sequencing input was PBMCs. The sequence came from a female donor in good health and CMV-seropositive. V and J are TRBV6-6 and TRBJ1-1; D uncertain. This chain's CDR3 is CAAQRAENTEAFF. CDR3 in DNA: TGTGCCGCCCAGCGGGCAGAGAACACTGAAGCTTTCTTT.